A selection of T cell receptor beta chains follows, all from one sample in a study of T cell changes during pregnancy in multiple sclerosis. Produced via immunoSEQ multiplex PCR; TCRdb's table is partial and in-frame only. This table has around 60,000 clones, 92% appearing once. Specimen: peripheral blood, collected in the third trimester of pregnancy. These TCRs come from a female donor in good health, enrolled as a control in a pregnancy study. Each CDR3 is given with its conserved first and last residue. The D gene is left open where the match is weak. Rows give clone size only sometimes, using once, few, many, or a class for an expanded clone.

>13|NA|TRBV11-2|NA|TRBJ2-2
CASSLDRDGELFF
TGTGCCAGCAGCTTAGATCGGGACGGGGAGCTGTTTTTT
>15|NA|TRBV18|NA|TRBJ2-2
CASSPDSRNTGELFF
TGTGCCAGCTCACCCGACAGTAGGAACACCGGGGAGCTGTTTTTT
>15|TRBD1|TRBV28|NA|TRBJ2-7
CASSSSGQGAYEQYF
TGTGCCAGCAGTTCCTCGGGACAGGGGGCCTACGAGCAGTACTTC
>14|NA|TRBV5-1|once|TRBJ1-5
CASSPGDRIQPQHF
TGCGCCAGCAGCCCAGGGGATCGGATACAGCCCCAGCATTTT
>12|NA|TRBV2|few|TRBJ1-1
CASNNRNTEAFF
TGTGCCAGCAACAACAGGAACACTGAAGCTTTCTTT
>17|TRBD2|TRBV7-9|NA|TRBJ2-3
CASSWTSGSRLTDTQYF
TGTGCCAGCAGCTGGACTAGCGGGAGCCGCCTTACAGATACGCAGTATTTT
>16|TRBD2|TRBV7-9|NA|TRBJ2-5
CASSTSGTSGRETQYF
TGTGCCAGCAGCACCTCCGGGACTAGCGGGAGAGAGACCCAGTACTTC
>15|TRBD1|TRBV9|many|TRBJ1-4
CASSPGGPTNEKLFF
TGTGCCAGCAGCCCAGGGGGTCCAACTAATGAAAAACTGTTTTTT
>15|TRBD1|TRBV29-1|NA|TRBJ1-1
CSAREDRGTNTEAFF
TGCAGCGCACGAGAGGACAGGGGAACGAACACTGAAGCTTTCTTT
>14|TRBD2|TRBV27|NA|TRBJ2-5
CASSPAGGQETQYF
TGTGCCAGCAGTCCAGCGGGAGGCCAAGAGACCCAGTACTTC
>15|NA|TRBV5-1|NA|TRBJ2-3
CASSPRDFRTDTQYF
TGCGCCAGCAGCCCCAGGGACTTCCGCACAGATACGCAGTATTTT
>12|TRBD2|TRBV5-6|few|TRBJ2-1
CASSLSSGMQFF
TGTGCCAGCAGCTTATCTAGCGGGATGCAGTTCTTC
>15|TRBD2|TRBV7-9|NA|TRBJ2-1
CASSSLDGRYNEQFF
TGTGCCAGCAGCTCGTTGGACGGGAGGTACAATGAGCAGTTCTTC
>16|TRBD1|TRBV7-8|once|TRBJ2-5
CASSFRQGAQKETQYF
TGTGCCAGCAGCTTCCGACAGGGTGCGCAAAAAGAGACCCAGTACTTC
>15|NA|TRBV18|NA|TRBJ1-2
CASSWGHVENYGYTF
TGTGCCAGCTCATGGGGGCATGTGGAAAACTATGGCTACACCTTC
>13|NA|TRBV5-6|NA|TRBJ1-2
CASSPGGNYGYTF
TGTGCCAGCAGCCCCGGAGGGAACTATGGCTACACCTTC
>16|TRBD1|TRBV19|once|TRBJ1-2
CASSVPDRVENYGYTF
TGTGCCAGTAGTGTACCGGACAGGGTGGAGAACTATGGCTACACCTTC
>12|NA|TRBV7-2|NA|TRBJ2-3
CASSYQADTQYF
TGTGCCAGCAGCTACCAGGCGGATACGCAGTATTTT
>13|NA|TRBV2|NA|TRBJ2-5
CASSVLQEETQYF
TGTGCCAGCAGTGTCTTACAGGAAGAGACCCAGTACTTC
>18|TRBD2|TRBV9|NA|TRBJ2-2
CASSSSTSGRGNTGELFF
TGTGCCAGCAGCTCTTCGACTAGCGGGAGAGGTAACACCGGGGAGCTGTTTTTT
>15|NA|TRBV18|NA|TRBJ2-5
CASSPPSGPVETQYF
TGTGCCAGCTCACCACCGTCAGGGCCGGTGGAGACCCAGTACTTC
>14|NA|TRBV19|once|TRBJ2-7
CASSMGQATYEQYF
TGTGCCAGTAGTATGGGGCAGGCTACCTACGAGCAGTACTTC
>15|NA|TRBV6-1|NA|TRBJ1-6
CASSEVHGGNSPLHF
TGTGCCAGCAGTGAAGTTCACGGGGGAAATTCACCCCTCCACTTT
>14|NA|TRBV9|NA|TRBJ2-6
CASSLFSGANVLTF
TGTGCCAGCAGCCTATTCTCCGGGGCCAACGTCCTGACTTTC
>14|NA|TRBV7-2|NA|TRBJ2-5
CASSLSGSGETQYF
TGTGCCAGCAGCTTAAGCGGGTCTGGGGAGACCCAGTACTTC
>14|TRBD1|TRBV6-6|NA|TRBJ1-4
CASSQDRANEKLFF
TGTGCCAGCAGCCAGGACAGGGCAAATGAAAAACTGTTTTTT
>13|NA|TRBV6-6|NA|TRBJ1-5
CASSSQVNQPQHF
TGTGCCAGCAGTTCCCAGGTCAATCAGCCCCAGCATTTT
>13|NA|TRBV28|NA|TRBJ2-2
CASIGANTGELFF
TGTGCCAGCATAGGAGCGAACACCGGGGAGCTGTTTTTT
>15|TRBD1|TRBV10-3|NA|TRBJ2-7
CAITGDRRGSYEQYF
TGTGCCATCACGGGGGACAGGCGAGGCTCCTACGAGCAGTACTTC
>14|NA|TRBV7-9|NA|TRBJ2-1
CASSLGGPYNEQFF
TGTGCCAGCAGCTTAGGGGGGCCCTACAATGAGCAGTTCTTC
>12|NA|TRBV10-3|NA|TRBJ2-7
CAISEGTPEQYF
TGTGCCATCAGTGAGGGGACACCCGAGCAGTACTTC
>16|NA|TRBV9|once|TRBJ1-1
CASSPPGTFMNTEAFF
TGTGCCAGCAGCCCGCCCGGGACATTCATGAACACTGAAGCTTTCTTT
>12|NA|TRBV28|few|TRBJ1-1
CAIDSVNTEAFF
TGTGCCATCGACAGTGTGAACACTGAAGCTTTCTTT
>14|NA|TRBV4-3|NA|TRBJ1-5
CASSQAGDGQPQHF
TGCGCCAGCAGCCAAGCGGGGGATGGGCAGCCCCAGCATTTT
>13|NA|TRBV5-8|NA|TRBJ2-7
CASSSQGLYEQYF
TGTGCCAGCAGCTCCCAGGGACTTTACGAGCAGTACTTC
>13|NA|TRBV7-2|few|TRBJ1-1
CASSLQGNTEAFF
TGTGCCAGCAGCTTACAGGGAAACACTGAAGCTTTCTTT
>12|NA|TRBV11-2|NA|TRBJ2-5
CASSLDRETQYF
TGTGCCAGCAGCTTAGATCGGGAGACCCAGTACTTC
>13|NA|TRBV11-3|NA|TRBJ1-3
CASSPGSGNTIYF
TGTGCCAGCAGCCCAGGTTCTGGAAACACCATATATTTT
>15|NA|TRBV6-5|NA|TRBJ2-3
CASSLGQARTDTQYF
TGTGCCAGCAGTCTAGGACAAGCCCGCACAGATACGCAGTATTTT
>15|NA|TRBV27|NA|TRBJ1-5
CASSRVALMDQPQHF
TGTGCCAGCAGCAGGGTCGCCCTTATGGATCAGCCCCAGCATTTT
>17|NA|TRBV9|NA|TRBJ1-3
CASSHRGRGLSGNTIYF
TGTGCCAGCAGCCACCGCGGACGGGGGTTGAGTGGAAACACCATATATTTT
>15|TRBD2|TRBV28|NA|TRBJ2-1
CASRGAGEGNNEQFF
TGTGCCAGCAGGGGAGCGGGAGAAGGAAACAATGAGCAGTTCTTC
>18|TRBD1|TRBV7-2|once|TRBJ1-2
CASSLIGTGGFRNYGYTF
TGTGCCAGCAGCTTAATAGGGACAGGAGGGTTTAGGAACTATGGCTACACCTTC